These 22 T cell receptor beta chains came from one sample sequenced in a study of shared clonotypes between healthy human individuals. Generated by immunoSEQ multiplex PCR, the TCRdb table keeps only in-frame clones and is missing some. This table holds under 1,900,000 clones, less than 99% found once. Sequenced input: naive CD4+ T cells sorted from blood. The subset: CD45RA+ positively selected. The receptors stem from a man younger than 40 in good health.

V usage is TRBV2 and J usage is TRBJ2-1; 8 nucleotides line up with TRBD2. This CDR3 spans 14 amino acids. The V and J ends lost 4 bases and 4 bases, in that order; junction bases with no gene match: 3. CDR1 is SNHLY, CDR2 FYNNEI, per germline. CDR3 sequence reads: CASSVKREYNEQFF. The DNA for the CDR3 is TGTGCCAGCAGTGTCAAGCGGGAGTACAATGAGCAGTTCTTC.

This chain links TRBV11-2 with TRBJ2-7, with D possibly being TRBD1 (6 bases). Germline loops: CDR1 SGHAT, CDR2 FQNNGV. V lost 5 bases to trimming and J lost 4 bases, with 18 bases between them. The CDR3 has 15 residues. The CDR3 sequence: CASSPRNGTNYEQYF. The CDR3 region has the DNA TGTGCCAGCAGCCCCAGAAACGGGACAAATTACGAGCAGTACTTC.

The chain recombines TRBV5-4 with TRBJ2-3; D is tentatively TRBD1 or TRBD2 (6 bases each). This CDR3 is built from 14 residues. Trimming cost V 4 bases and J 5 bases, with 14 bases left between them. Germline V gene data show CDR1 as SGHNT and CDR2 as YYREEE (reference sequence). The chain's CDR3 is CASSQAGDLDTQYF. The CDR3 nucleotides are TGTGCCAGCAGCCAGGCAGGGGACTTAGATACGCAGTATTTT.

The chain has TRBV7-6 and TRBJ2-7, with a tentative D call TRBD1 (5 bases). This CDR3 comprises 15 residues. CDR1 is SGHVS, CDR2 FNYEAQ, per germline. V lost 1 base and J 6 bases, leaving 16 bases between the germline ends. The CDR3 here is CASSLEGQGPREQYF. The CDR3 DNA sequence: TGTGCCAGCAGCTTAGAGGGGCAGGGTCCTCGCGAGCAGTACTTC.

The chain employs TRBV6-5 and TRBJ2-3; no firm D call. CDR1 is MNHEY and CDR2 is SVGAGI in the germline V gene. The V gene lost 0 bases and the J gene lost 5 bases, with 3 bases spanning the gap. This CDR3 spans 12 amino acids. CDR3 sequence reads: CASSYSQDTQYF. Here the CDR3 DNA reads TGTGCCAGCAGTTACTCGCAAGATACGCAGTATTTT.

This chain uses TRBV28 with TRBJ2-1; D may correspond to TRBD1 or TRBD2 (5 bases each). The length of the CDR3 is 13 residues. The germline gives CDR1 MDHEN, CDR2 SYDVKM. The CDR3 DNA reads as TGTGCTAGCCGGGGCGGTCCCTACAATGAGCAGTTCTTC. Translation gives CASRGGPYNEQFF.

The J gene is TRBJ2-7, the V gene TRBV28; D call uncertain. The CDR3 runs 13 residues. Germline V gene sequence: CDR1 MDHEN, CDR2 SYDVKM. V was pared by 10 bases and J by 2 bases, with 15 bases between. The CDR3 DNA reads TGTGCCACCGCTGTAGGAGTGCCCTACGAGCAGTACTTC. It is translated as CATAVGVPYEQYF.

This clone was detected once. Other DNA variants within this sample encode the same CDR3. The rearrangement links TRBV29-1 to TRBJ2-5; D not certain. CDR1 and CDR2 from the germline V gene are SQVTM and ANQGSEA. The V end lost 7 bases, the J end lost 2 bases, and 5 bases lay between the germline ends. There are 10 residues in the CDR3. CDR3 sequence reads: CSGSQETQYF. The CDR3 bases are TGCAGCGGATCACAAGAGACCCAGTACTTC.

The V gene is TRBV5-1, the J gene TRBJ1-4, with TRBD1 identical over 8 bases. This CDR3 spans 18 amino acids. Germline CDR1 SGHRS, CDR2 YFSETQ. J lost 2 bases, V lost 4 bases, and 13 bases had no gene match. DNA for the CDR3: TGCGCCAGCAGCCTAGGGACAGGAGGTCCCACCACTAATGAAAAACTGTTTTTT. Protein product: CASSLGTGGPTTNEKLFF.

This clone was recorded only once. The J gene is TRBJ2-6, the V gene TRBV10-3; D may be TRBD1 or TRBD2 (5 bases each). The length of the CDR3 is 16 residues. From germline, CDR1 is ENHRY and CDR2 SYGVKD. The V end was cut by 6 bases, the J end by 6 bases, with 18 bases between. This CDR3 is CAIRNPEGLLANVLTF. The CDR3 DNA reads TGTGCCATCAGAAATCCAGAGGGGCTTTTGGCCAACGTCCTGACTTTC.

In the case of this clone: Other DNA sequences of this sample code for an identical CDR3. The chain links TRBV5-1 to TRBJ2-1, with D unclear. The CDR3 runs to 11 residues. Germline CDR1 SGHRS, CDR2 YFSETQ. V was cut by 1 base and J by 9 bases, with 5 bases left in between. The CDR3 sequence: CASSLPGEQFF. CDR3 sequence (DNA): TGCGCCAGCAGCTTGCCCGGTGAGCAGTTCTTC.

This clone was counted a single time. The rearrangement links TRBV18 to TRBJ2-1; D is unclear. Germline CDR1 KGHSH, CDR2 LQKENI. Trimming removed 3 bases at V and 3 bases at J, with 9 bases between. The CDR3 spans 14 residues. The CDR3 protein is CASSPDKYYNEQFF. CDR3 coding DNA: TGTGCCAGCTCACCTGACAAGTACTACAATGAGCAGTTCTTC.

J is TRBJ1-2 and V is TRBV7-9; 10 bases are a match to TRBD1. The CDR3 consists of 17 residues. Unmatched junction bases numbered 8, after V lost 0 bases and J lost 4 bases. Germline CDR1 and CDR2: SEHNR and FQNEAQ (reference sequence). Here the CDR3 reads CASSLANPTGGVYGYTF. CDR3 DNA sequence: TGTGCCAGCAGCTTAGCGAACCCGACAGGGGGCGTCTATGGCTACACCTTC.

V and J are TRBV28 and TRBJ1-1; 7 positions match TRBD1. Unmatched junction bases numbered 5, after V lost 3 bases and J lost 4 bases. This CDR3 has 14 residues. The germline CDR1 and CDR2 sequences are MDHEN and SYDVKM. Written as DNA, the CDR3 is TGTGCCAGCAGTTTCGGGACAGCAGTCACTGAAGCTTTCTTT. It encodes CASSFGTAVTEAFF.

For the CDR3, the DNA is TGTGCCAGCAGTCCTGGCGGGCCGAACACCGGGGAGCTGTTTTTT. Encoded protein: CASSPGGPNTGELFF. V and J are TRBV27 and TRBJ2-2; D perhaps matches TRBD2 (5 bases). Germline V gene data show CDR1 as MNHEY and CDR2 as SMNVEV (reference sequence). This CDR3 has 15 amino acids. Trimming took off 5 bases at V and 0 bases at J, with 10 bases between the two ends.

The V call is TRBV29-1, the J call TRBJ1-1, with a tentative D call TRBD1 (5 bases). This CDR3 has 14 amino acids. V was cut by 7 bases and J by 0 bases, with 15 bases left in between. In germline, CDR1 is SQVTM, CDR2 ANQGSEA. The CDR3 nucleotides read TGCAGCGCCACGGGACGCAGGATGAACACTGAAGCTTTCTTT. Encoded protein: CSATGRRMNTEAFF.

This chain uses TRBV7-9 with TRBJ1-1; possible D gene TRBD1, 6 bases. Trimming left V 5 bases short and J 5 bases short, with 18 bases between. This CDR3 has 15 residues. Germline V gene sequence: CDR1 SEHNR, CDR2 FQNEAQ (reference sequence). CDR3 nucleotides: TGTGCCAGCAGCCTGGGGGACATCGTTAGTACTGAAGCTTTCTTT. Amino acid sequence: CASSLGDIVSTEAFF.

The rearrangement joins TRBV5-1 to TRBJ2-3, with 12 bases lining up with TRBD2. Losses at the gene ends were 0 bases for V and 0 bases for J; bases not matched to a gene: 5. Germline V gene sequence: CDR1 SGHRS, CDR2 YFSETQ. This CDR3 has 18 residues. CDR3 sequence reads: CASSLGPLAGGSTDTQYF. CDR3 coding DNA: TGCGCCAGCAGCTTGGGCCCACTAGCGGGAGGTAGCACAGATACGCAGTATTTT.

The V and J genes are TRBV11-2 and TRBJ2-7, with 9 bases identical to TRBD1. Germline V gene lookup returns CDR1 SGHAT and CDR2 FQNNGV. V lost 4 bases to trimming and J lost 6 bases; unmatched junction nucleotides: 1. The CDR3 runs to 12 residues. CDR3 DNA: TGTGCCAGCAGCTCGACAGGGGGCGAGCAGTACTTC. Protein sequence: CASSSTGGEQYF.

J is TRBJ1-4 and V is TRBV28; D remains unclear. There are 14 residues in the CDR3. Trimming removed 3 bases at V and 6 bases at J, with 11 bases between. Germline assignment: CDR1 MDHEN and CDR2 SYDVKM. The CDR3 DNA is TGTGCCAGCAGTTTCGGAGGAGCCGATGAAAAACTGTTTTTT. It translates to CASSFGGADEKLFF.

This chain connects TRBV30 to TRBJ1-1; D is ambiguous. The CDR3 is 14 residues long. V was trimmed by 0 bases and J by 6 bases, leaving 14 bases between them. From germline, CDR1 is GTSNPN and CDR2 SVGIG (reference sequence). The CDR3 loop is CAWSVRYGLAEAFF. For the CDR3, the DNA is TGTGCCTGGAGTGTACGGTATGGGTTGGCTGAAGCTTTCTTT.

V is TRBV18 and J is TRBJ2-1; 13 nucleotides line up with TRBD2. The CDR3 extends over 15 amino acids. With V trimmed by 8 bases and J by 5 bases, 6 bases remained unmatched. Germline CDR1 reads KGHSH; CDR2 reads LQKENI. Written as DNA, the CDR3 is TGTGCCAGCGCGACCACTAGCGGGAGGGACAATGAGCAGTTCTTC. Its protein product is CASATTSGRDNEQFF. The full variable domain, in which reference TRBV18 and TRBJ2-1 provide the parts outside the CDR3, is NAGVMQNPRHLVRRRGQEARLRCSPMKGHSHVYWYRQLPEEGLKFMVYLQKENIIDESGMPKERFSAEFPKEGPSILRIQQVVRGDSAAYFCASATTSGRDNEQFFGPGTRLTVL.